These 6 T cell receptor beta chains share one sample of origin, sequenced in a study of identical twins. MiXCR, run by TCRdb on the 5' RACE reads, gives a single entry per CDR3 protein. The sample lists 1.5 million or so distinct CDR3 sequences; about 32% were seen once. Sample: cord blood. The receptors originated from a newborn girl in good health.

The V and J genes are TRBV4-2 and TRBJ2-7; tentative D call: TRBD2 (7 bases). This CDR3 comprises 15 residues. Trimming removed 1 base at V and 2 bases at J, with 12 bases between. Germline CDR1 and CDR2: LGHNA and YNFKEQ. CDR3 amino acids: CASSQAQGRAYEQYF. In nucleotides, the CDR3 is TGTGCCAGCAGCCAAGCCCAGGGGAGGGCCTACGAGCAGTACTTC.

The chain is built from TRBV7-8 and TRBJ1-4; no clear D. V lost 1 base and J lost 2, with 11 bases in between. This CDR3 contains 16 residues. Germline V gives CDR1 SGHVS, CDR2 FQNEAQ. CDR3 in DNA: TGTGCCAGCAGCTTAGGTTTAACAGCCACTAATGAAAAACTGTTTTTT. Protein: CASSLGLTATNEKLFF.

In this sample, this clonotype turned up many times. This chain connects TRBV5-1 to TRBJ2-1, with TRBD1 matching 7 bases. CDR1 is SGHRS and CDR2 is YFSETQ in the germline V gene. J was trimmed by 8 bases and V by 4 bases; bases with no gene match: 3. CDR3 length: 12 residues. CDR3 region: CASSETGHEQFF. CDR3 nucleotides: TGCGCCAGCAGCGAGACAGGGCATGAGCAGTTCTTC.

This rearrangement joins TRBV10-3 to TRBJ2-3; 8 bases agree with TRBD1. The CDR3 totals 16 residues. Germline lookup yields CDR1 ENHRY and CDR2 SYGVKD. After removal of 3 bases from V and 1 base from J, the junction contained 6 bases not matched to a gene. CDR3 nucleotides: TGTGCCATCAGTGACGACAGGGGCATGGGCACAGATACGCAGTATTTT. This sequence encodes CAISDDRGMGTDTQYF.

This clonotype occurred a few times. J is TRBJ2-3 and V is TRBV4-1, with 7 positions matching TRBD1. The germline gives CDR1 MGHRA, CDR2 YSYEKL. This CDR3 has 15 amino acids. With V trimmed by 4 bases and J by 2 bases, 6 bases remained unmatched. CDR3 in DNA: TGCGCCAGCAGCCTTAAGACAGGGCACACAGATACGCAGTATTTT. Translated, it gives CASSLKTGHTDTQYF.

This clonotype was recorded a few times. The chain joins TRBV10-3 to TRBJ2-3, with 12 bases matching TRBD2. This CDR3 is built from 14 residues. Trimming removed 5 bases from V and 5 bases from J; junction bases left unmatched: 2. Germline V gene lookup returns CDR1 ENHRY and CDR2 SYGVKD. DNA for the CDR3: TGTGCCATCAGTCAGGGACTAGCGGGAGATACGCAGTATTTT. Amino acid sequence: CAISQGLAGDTQYF.